One sample yielded the 7 T cell receptor beta chains listed below, sequenced in a study of T cell responses to AZD1222 COVID-19 vaccine. The table came from immunoSEQ multiplex PCR; TCRdb's copy has only in-frame clones and leaves some out. The sample has 150,000 to 200,000 clones; around 93% are singletons. The source material was peripheral blood, sampled on day 0 of AZD1222 vaccination. These receptors came from an adult in good health.

This chain uses TRBV5-1 with TRBJ1-2, with TRBD1 matching over 10 bases. Trimming at V came to 4 bases and at J to 3 bases, leaving 3 bases not matched to a gene. CDR3 length equals 14 residues. Germline CDR1 and CDR2: SGHRS and YFSETQ. CDR3 amino acids: CASSTGQGDYGYTF. The CDR3 DNA follows: TGCGCCAGCAGCACCGGACAGGGGGACTATGGCTACACCTTC. The whole variable domain, filled in from reference TRBV5-1 and TRBJ1-2, reads KAGVTQTPRYLIKTRGQQVTLSCSPISGHRSVSWYQQTPGQGLQFLFEYFSETQRNKGNFPGRFSGRQFSNSRSEMNVSTLELGDSALYLCASSTGQGDYGYTFGSGTRLTVV.

The rearrangement links TRBV11-1 to TRBJ1-1; tentatively, D is TRBD1 (5 bases). The V end lost 5 bases, the J end lost 8 bases, and 18 bases lay between the germline ends. CDR3 length equals 14 residues. Germline CDR1 SGHAT, CDR2 FQDESV (reference sequence). The CDR3 coding sequence is TGTGCCAGCAGCCAAGACCGAATGGGGGTGGAAGCTTTCTTT. Protein sequence: CASSQDRMGVEAFF.

This clone was found once. This sequence joins TRBV7-9 and TRBJ1-1; tentative D call: TRBD1 (6 bases). In germline, CDR1 is SEHNR, CDR2 FQNEAQ (reference sequence). The V end was cut by 5 bases, the J end by 1 base, with 8 bases between. The CDR3 totals 13 residues. CDR3 amino acids: CASSPGQNTEAFF. The CDR3 DNA follows: TGTGCCAGCAGCCCGGGACAGAACACTGAAGCTTTCTTT. Drawing the rest from reference TRBV7-9 and TRBJ1-1, the complete variable domain is DTGVSQNPRHKITKRGQNVTFRCDPISEHNRLYWYRQTLGQGPEFLTYFQNEAQLEKSRLLSDRFSAERPKGSFSTLEIQRTEQGDSAMYLCASSPGQNTEAFFGQGTRLTVV.

The V gene is TRBV30, the J gene TRBJ1-1; D unclear. Deletions cut 0 bases from V and 8 bases from J, with 4 bases between. Germline V gene sequence: CDR1 GTSNPN, CDR2 SVGIG (reference sequence). The CDR3 runs 10 residues. Here the CDR3 reads CAWSVLEAFF. In DNA, the CDR3 is TGTGCCTGGAGTGTGCTAGAAGCTTTCTTT.

The chain employs TRBV5-4 and TRBJ1-2; D is undetermined. Deletions cut 4 bases from V and 6 bases from J, with 19 bases between. Germline V CDR1 and CDR2: SGHNT, YYREEE (reference sequence). This CDR3 is 15 amino acids long. CDR3 nucleotide sequence: TGTGCCAGCAGCCCAAGAGTGGGGTCATTACATGGCTACACCTTC. Translation gives CASSPRVGSLHGYTF.

The rearrangement uses TRBV5-1 and TRBJ1-2, with 7 nucleotides matching TRBD1. From germline, CDR1 is SGHRS and CDR2 YFSETQ. The CDR3 spans 16 residues. J gave up 5 bases and V 4 bases, and 14 bases lay outside the gene matches. Here the CDR3 reads CASSRQGQEAVYGYTF. The CDR3 nucleotides are TGCGCCAGCAGCCGACAGGGCCAGGAGGCGGTTTATGGCTACACCTTC.

The chain links TRBV27 to TRBJ2-5, with D uncertain. Germline V lookup: CDR1 MNHEY, CDR2 SMNVEV (reference sequence). V shed 9 bases and J shed 5 bases, with 28 bases lying between them. CDR3 length equals 17 residues. The CDR3 region has the DNA TGTGCCAGGCCTAAAATCAGTATCCCCTACGTGAAGGAGACCCAGTACTTC. Protein sequence: CARPKISIPYVKETQYF.